One T cell receptor (beta chain) is described in this entry. Antigen unknown. Germline-derived CDR1 and CDR2 are SNHLY and FYNNEI. The CDR3 is 14 residues long. With 6 bases removed from V and 1 base from J, the gap between germline ends came to 12 bases. This specimen comes from a study of blood T cells in healthy people across ages. Around 9 milliliters of peripheral blood were drawn from each donor into EDTA-treated tubes. Extraction yielded at least 5 micrograms of total RNA per sample. Alongside a J-beta primer mix, a sample-barcoded 5' primer served in a second PCR lasting roughly 6 to 12 cycles. Tagging of each cDNA molecule was performed by a template-switch adaptor with 12 random nucleotides. TCRdb re-analysed the 5' RACE reads in MiXCR, keeping a single row per CDR3 protein. Of around 970,000 distinct CDR3 sequences listed, roughly 51% are singletons. General study points: Since the PBMCs were unsorted, naive and antigen-experienced cells could not be conclusively compared.

Source material: blood. This receptor was taken from a woman aged 60-75 years in good health. The chain recombines TRBV2 with TRBJ2-5, with D perhaps matching TRBD1 (6 bases). The CDR3 DNA reads TGTGCCAGCAGGGGGACAACCGTCCAAGAGACCCAGTACTTC. Residues: CASRGTTVQETQYF.